What follows is one TCR beta chain and its context. The data belong to a study of blood T cell repertoires in COVID-19. With 3 bases clipped from V and 2 bases from J, the junction kept 5 bases outside the gene matches. The germline gives CDR1 SGHDN, CDR2 FVKESK. This CDR3 has 15 residues. Assay: immunoSEQ multiplex PCR; the TCRdb copy retains only in-frame clones and omits some. The sample includes roughly 92,000 clones, 86% of them seen just once. The chain has TRBV14 and TRBJ1-1, with TRBD1 matching over 8 bases. The material sequenced was peripheral blood. The receptor was isolated from a man aged 50-59 years with acute or convalescent COVID-19. The CDR3 DNA follows: TGTGCCAGCAGCCACGCAGACAGGGGAAACACTGAAGCTTTCTTT. Encoded protein: CASSHADRGNTEAFF.